This TCR beta chain was observed in a study of spatial heterogeneity in lung cancer. Study-level information: Any follow-up PBMC samples that were available went on to be sequenced, and the median time to follow-up was roughly 2 years after resection. Sequence detection consistently recorded a greater number of beta-chain than alpha-chain sequences.

Time point reported: blood at routine non-recurrence follow-up after resection. The sequenced material consisted of unsorted whole RNA from tumor, nontumor lung or frozen PBMC. Carried by each TCR cDNA molecule was a unique molecular identifier. TCRdb fed the 5' RACE reads into MiXCR, producing one record per CDR3 protein. This sample yields more than 95,000 distinct CDR3 sequences, of which 12% are seen a single time; roughly 17% belongs to the top ten. The germline CDR1 and CDR2 sequences are MGHDK and SYGVNS. CDR3 size: 13 residues. This clonotype has a count of ten or more. At one boundary the junction diverges from the germline segment, which might be a read error.

The sequence was obtained from a male donor with early-stage non-small cell lung cancer. Material: PBMCs, obtained at follow-up. The chain couples TRBV25-1 to TRBJ1-3, with no clear D. The CDR3 here is CASSDYPGNTIYF. CDR3 in DNA: TGTGCCAGCAGTGATTACCCTGGTAACACCATATATTTT.